Listed here are 10 T cell receptor beta chains from one sample, sequenced in a study of T cell responses to AZD1222 COVID-19 vaccine. Sequencing was performed with immunoSEQ multiplex PCR; in TCRdb, only in-frame clones are kept and a portion is missing. This table has some 190,000 clones, about 90% appearing once. The sample consisted of peripheral blood, taken on day 0 of AZD1222 vaccination. Source of these receptors: an adult in good health.

The chain has TRBV6-6 and TRBJ2-3; D is unclear. V lost 5 bases, J lost 2 bases, and 14 bases lay in between. The germline V gene encodes CDR1 MNHNY and CDR2 SVGAGI (reference sequence). The CDR3 runs to 15 residues. CDR3 sequence reads: CASSTDRRNTDTQYF. CDR3 sequence (DNA): TGTGCCAGCAGTACCGACCGAAGGAACACAGATACGCAGTATTTT.

This sequence joins TRBV11-2 and TRBJ2-3; tentatively, D is TRBD1 or TRBD2 (5 bases each). The germline V gene has CDR1 SGHAT and CDR2 FQNNGV. The CDR3 totals 15 residues. The V and J ends lost 0 bases and 0 bases respectively, with 7 bases between them. The DNA of the CDR3 is TGTGCCAGCAGCTTAGATTGGGGGAGCACAGATACGCAGTATTTT. It encodes CASSLDWGSTDTQYF.

The genes are TRBV4-1 and TRBJ1-2; the D is unclear. The CDR3 covers 14 residues. Trimming stripped 2 bases from V and 4 bases from J, with 11 bases between. CDR1 is MGHRA, CDR2 YSYEKL, per germline. CDR3 region: CASSQPGSVYGYTF. The CDR3 DNA reads as TGCGCCAGCAGCCAACCAGGCTCGGTCTATGGCTACACCTTC.

This clone was found a few times. The chain links TRBV6-2 or TRBV6-3 to TRBJ2-7; D might be TRBD2 (7 bases). CDR1 and CDR2 from the germline V gene are MNHEY and SVGEGT. The ends were cut back, 2 bases at V and 0 bases at J, with 23 bases in the middle. CDR3 length: 19 residues. The CDR3 loop is CASSYVLGLEGGSSYEQYF. The CDR3 DNA sequence: TGTGCCAGCAGTTACGTGTTGGGGCTCGAGGGGGGGAGCTCCTACGAGCAGTACTTC.

The chain links TRBV5-1 to TRBJ1-1; possible D gene TRBD1, 5 bases. CDR3 length: 13 residues. CDR1 SGHRS and CDR2 YFSETQ come from the germline V gene. V lost 4 bases, J lost 3 bases, and 10 bases lay in between. CDR3 loop: CASSRDPDTEAFF. CDR3 sequence (DNA): TGCGCCAGCAGCCGGGACCCTGACACTGAAGCTTTCTTT.

This chain uses TRBV9 with TRBJ2-7, with 10 positions matching TRBD1. The V gene end was trimmed by 4 bases and the J gene end by 6 bases; junction bases not matched to a gene: 7. The CDR3 contains 14 residues. Germline lookup yields CDR1 SGDLS and CDR2 YYNGEE. Here the CDR3 reads CASSPGQGRGEQYF. The CDR3 DNA is TGTGCCAGCAGCCCGGGACAGGGGAGGGGCGAGCAGTACTTC.

V gene TRBV2 combines with J gene TRBJ2-7; the D gene is possibly TRBD1 (6 bases). CDR1 and CDR2 from the germline V gene are SNHLY and FYNNEI. The CDR3 runs to 13 residues. V lost 7 bases to trimming and J lost 5 bases, with 15 bases between them. The DNA for the CDR3 is TGTGCCAGCAACAGGGTCGAAAGGGACGAGCAGTACTTC. Translation gives CASNRVERDEQYF.

This sequence joins TRBV12-3 or TRBV12-4 and TRBJ1-4; D uncertain. V lost 2 bases to trimming and J lost 4 bases, with 5 bases between them. This CDR3 region has 13 residues. CDR3 sequence (DNA): TGTGCCAGCAGTTTACTGAATAATGAAAAACTGTTTTTT. Translating gives CASSLLNNEKLFF.

This rearrangement joins TRBV7-8 to TRBJ2-7, with TRBD1 identical over 9 bases. CDR1 and CDR2 (germline): SGHVS, FQNEAQ. The CDR3 has 15 amino acids. With 5 bases clipped from V and 2 bases from J, the junction kept 7 bases outside the gene matches. The CDR3 DNA reads as TGTGCCAGCAGCCAATACAGGGGGCCAACCTACGAGCAGTACTTC. Amino acids: CASSQYRGPTYEQYF.

The chain combines TRBV19 with TRBJ1-5; TRBD1 is a possible D gene (5 bases). Germline CDR1 LNHDA, CDR2 SQIVND (reference sequence). Trimming left V 3 bases short and J 7 bases short, with 13 bases between. The CDR3 sequence is 14 residues long. CDR3 sequence: CASSIGGGGQPQHF. The CDR3 DNA follows: TGTGCCAGTAGTATTGGGGGAGGAGGGCAGCCCCAGCATTTT. The whole variable domain, remainder taken from reference TRBV19 and TRBJ1-5, is DGGITQSPKYLFRKEGQNVTLSCEQNLNHDAMYWYRQDPGQGLRLIYYSQIVNDFQKGDIAEGYSVSREKKESFPLTVTSAQKNPTAFYLCASSIGGGGQPQHFGDGTRLSIL.